This T cell receptor (beta chain) was sequenced for a study of regulatory T cells in long-lasting Graves disease. Points from the study as a whole: Peripheral blood, not thyroid tissue, was the sole material studied.

Time point meaning: newly diagnosed GD, antithyroid drugs for less than 3 months. Isolated PBMC RNA provided the starting material for the TCR library. Patient provenance is recorded as an endocrinology department in Xi'an, China. This clonotype has ten or more counts. The antigen remains undetermined. Germline V lookup: CDR1 MNHEY, CDR2 SVGAGI. J lost 0 bases, V lost 2 bases, and 9 bases had no gene match. This CDR3 has 18 residues. Arm-PCR of CDR3 regions and iRepertoire HTBI primers were the basis on which TCR beta libraries were built. TCRdb processed the multiplex PCR reads anew with MiXCR; each CDR3 protein has one entry. The sample lists 350,000 to 450,000 distinct CDR3 sequences; 16% were seen once. These sequences were also reported in another study, on T cells in Graves' hyperthyroidism and ophthalmopathy. That source adds: A 13 V-J model separated ophthalmopathy from stable hyperthyroidism.

The receptor comes from a man aged 40-49 years with Graves disease. This chain connects TRBV6-5 to TRBJ2-1, with TRBD2 identical over 8 bases. Sequenced material: peripheral blood mononuclear cells (PBMCs), taken at new diagnosis, from a patient treated with antithyroid drugs. CDR3 sequence (DNA): TGTGCCAGCAGTTACCCAGCGGGGGTCTCGGGCTCCTACAATGAGCAGTTCTTC. Translated: CASSYPAGVSGSYNEQFF.